This T cell receptor (beta chain) is drawn from a study of regulatory T cells in long-lasting Graves disease. Study-level points and caveats: Researchers examined only peripheral blood and not thyroid tissue.

Arm-PCR of CDR3 regions and iRepertoire HTBI primers were used to build TCR beta libraries. TCRdb reprocessed the multiplex PCR reads with MiXCR, giving one entry per CDR3 protein. The data hold more than 450,000 distinct CDR3 sequences, with about 17% observed a single time. Time point reported: newly diagnosed GD, antithyroid drugs for less than 3 months. From RNA extracted from PBMCs, the TCR library was made. Germline V gene lookup returns CDR1 PRHDT and CDR2 FYEKMQ (reference sequence). This CDR3 is built from 13 residues. V lost 1 base, J lost 2 bases, and 5 bases lay in between. This clonotype was observed many times. No antigen is known for it. The same data also went into a second study, on T cells in Graves' hyperthyroidism and ophthalmopathy.

The sequencing used peripheral blood mononuclear cells (PBMCs), collected at new diagnosis, from a patient treated with antithyroid drugs. The TCR was taken from a man in his forties with Graves disease. This chain uses TRBV13 with TRBJ2-5, with no clear D. CDR3 nucleotide sequence: TGTGCCAGCAGCTTAGCGGTACAAGAGACCCAGTACTTC. Its translation: CASSLAVQETQYF. Based on the CDR3 plus reference TRBV13 and TRBJ2-5, the full variable domain is AAGVIQSPRHLIKEKRETATLKCYPIPRHDTVYWYQQGPGQDPQFLISFYEKMQSDKGSIPDRFSAQQFSDYHSELNMSSLELGDSALYFCASSLAVQETQYFGPGTRLLVL.